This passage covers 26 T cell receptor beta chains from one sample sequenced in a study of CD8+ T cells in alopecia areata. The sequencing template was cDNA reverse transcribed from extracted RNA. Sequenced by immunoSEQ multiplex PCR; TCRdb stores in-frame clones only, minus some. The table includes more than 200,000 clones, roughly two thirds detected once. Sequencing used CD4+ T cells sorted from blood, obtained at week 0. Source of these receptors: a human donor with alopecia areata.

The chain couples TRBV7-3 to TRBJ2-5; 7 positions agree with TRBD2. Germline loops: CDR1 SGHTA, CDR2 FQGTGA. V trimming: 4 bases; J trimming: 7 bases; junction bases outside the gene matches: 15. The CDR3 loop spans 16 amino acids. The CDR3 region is CASSSKRDPGPGTQYF. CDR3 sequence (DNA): TGTGCCAGCAGCTCAAAGCGGGACCCCGGGCCTGGGACCCAGTACTTC.

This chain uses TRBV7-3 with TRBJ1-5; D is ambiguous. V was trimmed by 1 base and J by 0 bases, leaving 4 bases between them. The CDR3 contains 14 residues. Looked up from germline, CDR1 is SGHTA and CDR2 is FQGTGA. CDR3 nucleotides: TGTGCCAGCAGCTTAAGGGATAGCAATCAGCCCCAGCATTTT. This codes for CASSLRDSNQPQHF. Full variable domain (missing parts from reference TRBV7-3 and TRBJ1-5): GAGVSQTPSNKVTEKGKYVELRCDPISGHTALYWYRQSLGQGPEFLIYFQGTGAADDSGLPNDRFFAVRPEGSVSTLKIQRTERGDSAVYLCASSLRDSNQPQHFGDGTRLSIL.

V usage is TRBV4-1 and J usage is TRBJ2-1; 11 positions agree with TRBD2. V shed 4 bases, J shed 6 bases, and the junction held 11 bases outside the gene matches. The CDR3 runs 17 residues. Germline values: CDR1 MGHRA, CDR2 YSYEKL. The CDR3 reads CASSRGGLAVLGNEQFF. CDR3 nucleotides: TGCGCCAGCAGCCGAGGGGGACTAGCGGTCCTCGGCAATGAGCAGTTCTTC.

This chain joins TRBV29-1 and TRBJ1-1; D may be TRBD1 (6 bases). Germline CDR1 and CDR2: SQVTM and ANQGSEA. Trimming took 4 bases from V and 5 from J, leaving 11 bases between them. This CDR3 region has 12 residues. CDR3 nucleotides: TGCAGCGTTGTCGCAGGGGTGACTGAAGCTTTCTTT. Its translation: CSVVAGVTEAFF.

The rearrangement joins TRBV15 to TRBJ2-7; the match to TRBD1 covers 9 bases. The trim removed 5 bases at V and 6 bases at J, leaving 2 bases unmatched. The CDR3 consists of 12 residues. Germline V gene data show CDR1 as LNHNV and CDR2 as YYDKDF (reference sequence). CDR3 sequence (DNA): TGTGCCACCAGCGGGGACAGGGTCGAGCAGTACTTC. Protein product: CATSGDRVEQYF.

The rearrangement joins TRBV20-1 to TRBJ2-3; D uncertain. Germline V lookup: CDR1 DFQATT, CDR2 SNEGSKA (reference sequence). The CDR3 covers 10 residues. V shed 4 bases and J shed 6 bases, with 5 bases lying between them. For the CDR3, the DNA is TGCAGTGCTATGGTTGATACGCAGTATTTT. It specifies CSAMVDTQYF.

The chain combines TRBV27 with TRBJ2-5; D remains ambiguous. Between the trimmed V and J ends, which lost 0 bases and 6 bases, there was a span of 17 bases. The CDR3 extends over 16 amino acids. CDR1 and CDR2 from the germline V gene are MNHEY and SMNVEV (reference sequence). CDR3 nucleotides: TGTGCCAGCAGTTTATCCCCAAGGCTTTCAACGCAGACCCAGTACTTC. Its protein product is CASSLSPRLSTQTQYF.

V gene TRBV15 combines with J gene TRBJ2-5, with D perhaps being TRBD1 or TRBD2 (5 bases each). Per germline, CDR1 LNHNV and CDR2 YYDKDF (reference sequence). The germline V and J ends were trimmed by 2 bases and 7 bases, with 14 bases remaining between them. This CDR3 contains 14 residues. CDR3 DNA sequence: TGTGCCACCAGCAGATGGGACCACCGGGGGACCCAGTACTTC. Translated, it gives CATSRWDHRGTQYF.

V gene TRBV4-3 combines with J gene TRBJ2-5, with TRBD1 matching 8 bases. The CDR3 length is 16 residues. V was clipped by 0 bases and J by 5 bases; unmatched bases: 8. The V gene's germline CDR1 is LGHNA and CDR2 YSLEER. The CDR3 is CASSQDGTGPAETQYF. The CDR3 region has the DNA TGCGCCAGCAGCCAAGACGGGACAGGACCGGCGGAGACCCAGTACTTC.

CDR3 protein: CASSLTPGANVLTF. For the CDR3, the DNA is TGTGCCAGTAGTTTGACACCTGGGGCCAACGTCCTGACTTTC. The rearrangement joins TRBV19 to TRBJ2-6; D gene ambiguous. V shed 5 bases and J shed 2 bases, with 7 bases lying between them. The CDR3 runs 14 residues. Germline V gives CDR1 LNHDA, CDR2 SQIVND (reference sequence). The entire variable domain, with the rest obtained from reference TRBV19 and TRBJ2-6, is as follows: DGGITQSPKYLFRKEGQNVTLSCEQNLNHDAMYWYRQDPGQGLRLIYYSQIVNDFQKGDIAEGYSVSREKKESFPLTVTSAQKNPTAFYLCASSLTPGANVLTFGAGSRLTVL.

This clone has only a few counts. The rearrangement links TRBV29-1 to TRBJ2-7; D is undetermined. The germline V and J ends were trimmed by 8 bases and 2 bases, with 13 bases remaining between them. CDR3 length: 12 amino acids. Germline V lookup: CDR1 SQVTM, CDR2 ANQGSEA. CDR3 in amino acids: CSLWEGTYEQYF. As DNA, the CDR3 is TGCAGCCTCTGGGAAGGGACCTACGAGCAGTACTTC.

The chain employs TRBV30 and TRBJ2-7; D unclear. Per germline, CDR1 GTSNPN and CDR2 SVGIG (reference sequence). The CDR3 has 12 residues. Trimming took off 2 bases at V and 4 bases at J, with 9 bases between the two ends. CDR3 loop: CAWSWGRYEQYF. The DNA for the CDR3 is TGTGCCTGGAGTTGGGGTAGATACGAGCAGTACTTC.

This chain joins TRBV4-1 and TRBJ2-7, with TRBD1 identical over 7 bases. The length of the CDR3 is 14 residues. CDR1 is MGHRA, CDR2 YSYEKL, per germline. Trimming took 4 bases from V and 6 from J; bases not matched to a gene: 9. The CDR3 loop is CASSPLSAGGEQYF. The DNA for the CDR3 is TGCGCCAGCAGCCCCCTGAGCGCAGGGGGCGAGCAGTACTTC.

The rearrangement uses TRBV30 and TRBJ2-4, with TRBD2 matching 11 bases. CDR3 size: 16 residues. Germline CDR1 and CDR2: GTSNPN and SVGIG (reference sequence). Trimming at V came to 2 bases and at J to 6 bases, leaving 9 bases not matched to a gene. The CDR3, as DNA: TGTGCCTGGAGTCTTCTCACTAGCGGGGGTCCAAACATTCAGTACTTC. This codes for CAWSLLTSGGPNIQYF.

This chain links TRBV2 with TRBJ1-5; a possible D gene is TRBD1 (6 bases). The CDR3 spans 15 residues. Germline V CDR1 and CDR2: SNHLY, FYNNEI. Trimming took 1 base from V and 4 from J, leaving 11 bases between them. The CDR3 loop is CASSEEAGANQPQHF. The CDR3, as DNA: TGTGCCAGCAGTGAAGAGGCAGGGGCAAATCAGCCCCAGCATTTT.

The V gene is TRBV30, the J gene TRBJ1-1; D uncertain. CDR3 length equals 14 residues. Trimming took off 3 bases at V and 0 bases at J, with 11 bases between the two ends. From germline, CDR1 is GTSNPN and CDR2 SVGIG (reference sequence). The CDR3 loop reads CAWSRRAVNTEAFF. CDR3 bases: TGTGCCTGGAGCCGAAGGGCGGTGAACACTGAAGCTTTCTTT.

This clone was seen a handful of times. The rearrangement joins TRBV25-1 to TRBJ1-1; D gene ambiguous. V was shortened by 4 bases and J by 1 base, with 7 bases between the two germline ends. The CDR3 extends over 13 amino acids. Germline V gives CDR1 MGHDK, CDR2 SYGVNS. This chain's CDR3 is CASSVQGNTEAFF. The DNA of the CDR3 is TGTGCCAGCAGTGTACAAGGGAACACTGAAGCTTTCTTT.

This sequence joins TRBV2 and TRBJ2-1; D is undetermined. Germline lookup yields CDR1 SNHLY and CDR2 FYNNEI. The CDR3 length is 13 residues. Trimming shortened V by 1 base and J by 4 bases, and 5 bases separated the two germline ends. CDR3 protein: CASSEGGYNEQFF. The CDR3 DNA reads TGTGCCAGCAGTGAAGGAGGATACAATGAGCAGTTCTTC. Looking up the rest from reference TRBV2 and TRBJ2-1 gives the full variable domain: EPEVTQTPSHQVTQMGQEVILRCVPISNHLYFYWYRQILGQKVEFLVSFYNNEISEKSEIFDDQFSVERPDGSNFTLKIRSTKLEDSAMYFCASSEGGYNEQFFGPGTRLTVL.

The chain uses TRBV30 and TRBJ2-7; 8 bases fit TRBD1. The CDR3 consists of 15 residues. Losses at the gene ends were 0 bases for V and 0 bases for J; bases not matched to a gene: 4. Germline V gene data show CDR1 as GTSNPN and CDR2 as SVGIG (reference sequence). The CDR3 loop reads CAWSVPGQGSYEQYF. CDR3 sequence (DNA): TGTGCCTGGAGTGTACCTGGACAGGGCTCCTACGAGCAGTACTTC.

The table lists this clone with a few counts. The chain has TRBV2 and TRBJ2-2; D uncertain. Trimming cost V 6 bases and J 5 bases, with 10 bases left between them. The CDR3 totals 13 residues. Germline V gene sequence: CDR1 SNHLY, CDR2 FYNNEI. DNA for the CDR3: TGTGCCAGCAGGGTAGGGCAGACCGGGGAGCTGTTTTTT. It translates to CASRVGQTGELFF.

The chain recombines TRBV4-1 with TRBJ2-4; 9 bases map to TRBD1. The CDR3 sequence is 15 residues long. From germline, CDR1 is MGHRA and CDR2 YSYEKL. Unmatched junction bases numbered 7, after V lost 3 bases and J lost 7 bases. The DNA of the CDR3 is TGCGCCAGCAGCCAGGTGCACGGACAGGGGAACATTCAGTACTTC. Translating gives CASSQVHGQGNIQYF.

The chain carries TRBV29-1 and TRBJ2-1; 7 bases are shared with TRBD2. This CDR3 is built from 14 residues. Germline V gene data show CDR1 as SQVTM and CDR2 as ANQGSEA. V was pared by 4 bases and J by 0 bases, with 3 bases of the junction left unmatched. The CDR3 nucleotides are TGCAGCGTTGTGGGCGGGGGCTCCTACAATGAGCAGTTCTTC. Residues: CSVVGGGSYNEQFF.

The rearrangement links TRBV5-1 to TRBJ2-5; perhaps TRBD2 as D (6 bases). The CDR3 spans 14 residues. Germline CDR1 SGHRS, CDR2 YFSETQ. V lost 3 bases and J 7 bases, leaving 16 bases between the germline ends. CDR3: CASSSGTLGGTQYF. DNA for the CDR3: TGCGCCAGCAGCTCCGGGACTCTCGGGGGGACCCAGTACTTC.

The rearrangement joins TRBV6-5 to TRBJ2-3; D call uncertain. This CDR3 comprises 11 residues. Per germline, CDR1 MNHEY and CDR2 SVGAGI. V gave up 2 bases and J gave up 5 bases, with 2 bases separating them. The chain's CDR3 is CASSYLDTQYF. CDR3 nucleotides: TGTGCCAGCAGTTACCTAGATACGCAGTATTTT.

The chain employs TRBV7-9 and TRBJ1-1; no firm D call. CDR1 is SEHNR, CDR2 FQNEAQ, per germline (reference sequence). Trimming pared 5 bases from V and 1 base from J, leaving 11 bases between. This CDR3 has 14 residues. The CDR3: CASSHYTGNTEAFF. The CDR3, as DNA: TGTGCCAGCAGCCATTATACGGGGAACACTGAAGCTTTCTTT.

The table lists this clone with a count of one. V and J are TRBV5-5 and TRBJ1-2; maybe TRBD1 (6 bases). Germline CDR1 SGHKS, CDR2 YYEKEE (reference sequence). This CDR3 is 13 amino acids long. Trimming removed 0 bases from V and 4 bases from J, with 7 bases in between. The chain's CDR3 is CASSLDRAYGYTF. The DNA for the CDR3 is TGTGCCAGCAGCTTGGACAGGGCCTATGGCTACACCTTC.